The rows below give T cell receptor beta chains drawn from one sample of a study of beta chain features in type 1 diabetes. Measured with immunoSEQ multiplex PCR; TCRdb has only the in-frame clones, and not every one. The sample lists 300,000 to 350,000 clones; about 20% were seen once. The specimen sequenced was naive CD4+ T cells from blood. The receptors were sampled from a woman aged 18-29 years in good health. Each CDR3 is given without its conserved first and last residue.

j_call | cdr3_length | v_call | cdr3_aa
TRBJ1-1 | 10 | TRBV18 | ASSPVTTEAF
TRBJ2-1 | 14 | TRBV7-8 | ASSLGPAGIIYEQF
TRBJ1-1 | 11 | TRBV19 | ASSKQGRTEAF
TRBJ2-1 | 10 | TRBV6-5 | ASTADYNEQF
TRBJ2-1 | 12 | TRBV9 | ASSVGLEGHEQF
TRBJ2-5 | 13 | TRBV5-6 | ASSLSWRAVETQY
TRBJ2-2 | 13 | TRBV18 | ASSTGTANTGELF
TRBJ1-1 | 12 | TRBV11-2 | ASSLQGRVTEAF
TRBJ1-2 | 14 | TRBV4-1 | ASSPRGGASWYGYT
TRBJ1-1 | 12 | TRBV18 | ASSTSGTLDKAF
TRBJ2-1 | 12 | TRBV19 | ASQSGRTYNEQF
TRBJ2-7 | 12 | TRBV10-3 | AISEGRGTYEQY
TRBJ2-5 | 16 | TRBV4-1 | ASSQERASAGPEETQY
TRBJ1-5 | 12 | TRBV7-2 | ASSSQGSHQPQH
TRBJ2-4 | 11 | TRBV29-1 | SVAPGGPNIQY
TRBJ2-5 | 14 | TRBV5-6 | ASSLGGQPYQETQY
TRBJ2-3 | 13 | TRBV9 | ASSPSRQGTDTQY